These 9 T cell receptor beta chains share one sample of origin, sequenced in a study of PD-1 blockade in classical Hodgkin lymphoma. Sample time point: cycle 4 day 1 (C4D1), after less than 7 weeks of nivolumab. No patient escaped relapse after autologous stem cell transplantation, and brentuximab vedotin exposure varied. Measured with immunoSEQ multiplex PCR; TCRdb has only the in-frame clones, and not every one. This sample has 20,000 to 30,000 clones, with around 87% found just once. The specimen comprised peripheral blood mononuclear cells (PBMCs), sampled before the fourth cycle of nivolumab. The receptors originated from a human donor with classical Hodgkin lymphoma.

The chain has TRBV28 and TRBJ1-2; D remains unclear. The CDR3 contains 14 residues. Per the germline V gene, CDR1 is MDHEN and CDR2 is SYDVKM. V lost 3 bases to trimming and J lost 4 bases, with 12 bases between them. CDR3 DNA sequence: TGTGCCAGCAGTTTTGTTGAGGGTTTCTATGGCTACACCTTC. Residues: CASSFVEGFYGYTF.

The chain has TRBV25-1 and TRBJ2-3, with a weak D call TRBD2 (6 bases). V lost 1 base, J lost 2 bases, and 13 bases lay in between. The CDR3 length is 16 residues. CDR1 is MGHDK and CDR2 is SYGVNS in the germline V gene. CDR3 protein: CASSESPSDYTDTQYF. CDR3 DNA sequence: TGTGCCAGCAGTGAATCTCCTAGCGATTACACAGATACGCAGTATTTT.

V and J are TRBV11-2 and TRBJ2-2; D uncertain. CDR1 is SGHAT, CDR2 FQNNGV, per germline. V lost 3 bases and J lost 5, with 10 bases in between. This CDR3 spans 14 amino acids. The CDR3 loop reads CASSFLGDTGELFF. In DNA, the CDR3 is TGTGCCAGCAGCTTCCTTGGGGATACCGGGGAGCTGTTTTTT. The whole variable domain, filled in from reference TRBV11-2 and TRBJ2-2, reads EAGVAQSPRYKIIEKRQSVAFWCNPISGHATLYWYQQILGQGPKLLIQFQNNGVVDDSQLPKDRFSAERLKGVDSTLKIQPAKLEDSAVYLCASSFLGDTGELFFGEGSRLTVL.

J is TRBJ2-7 and V is TRBV19, with 10 bases matching TRBD1. Trimming at V came to 5 bases and at J to 3 bases, leaving 4 bases not matched to a gene. Germline values: CDR1 LNHDA, CDR2 SQIVND (reference sequence). The CDR3 loop spans 14 amino acids. The CDR3 here is CASSPRTGGYEQYF. CDR3 DNA sequence: TGTGCCAGTAGTCCAAGGACAGGGGGCTACGAGCAGTACTTC.

CDR3 nucleotide sequence: TGTGCTAGTGGTTTGGTTGCGGCAGGGGAGTGGTACACTGAAGCTTTCTTT. It is translated as CASGLVAAGEWYTEAFF. The chain is built from TRBV12-5 and TRBJ1-1; D is possibly TRBD1 (6 bases). V lost 0 bases to trimming and J lost 3 bases, with 17 bases between them. The CDR3 contains 17 residues. Germline CDR1 and CDR2: LGHNT and FRNRAP.

The chain recombines TRBV11-1 with TRBJ1-5; the D gene is possibly TRBD1 (6 bases). V was pared by 5 bases and J by 3 bases, with 8 bases between. The CDR3 is 13 residues long. Germline V CDR1 and CDR2: SGHAT, FQDESV (reference sequence). DNA for the CDR3: TGTGCCAGCAGCCGACAGGACAATCAGCCCCAGCATTTT. Protein product: CASSRQDNQPQHF.

This chain joins TRBV9 and TRBJ2-7, with D unresolved. Looked up from germline, CDR1 is SGDLS and CDR2 is YYNGEE. The CDR3 runs 13 residues. Trimming took off 4 bases at V and 2 bases at J, with 10 bases between the two ends. CDR3 protein: CASSHAQTYEQYF. In DNA form, the CDR3 reads TGTGCCAGCAGCCATGCCCAGACCTACGAGCAGTACTTC.

This rearrangement joins TRBV9 to TRBJ2-7; the match to TRBD1 covers 8 bases. V was clipped by 1 base and J by 1 base; unmatched bases: 1. This CDR3 region has 14 residues. Germline-derived CDR1 and CDR2 are SGDLS and YYNGEE. DNA of the CDR3: TGTGCCAGCAGCGTAAACAGGGGGTCCTACGAGCAGTACTTC. Amino acid sequence: CASSVNRGSYEQYF. The whole variable domain, remainder taken from reference TRBV9 and TRBJ2-7, is DSGVTQTPKHLITATGQRVTLRCSPRSGDLSVYWYQQSLDQGLQFLIQYYNGEERAKGNILERFSAQQFPDLHSELNLSSLELGDSALYFCASSVNRGSYEQYFGPGTRLTVT.

The CDR3 is CATSRDTGNQPQHF. The CDR3 nucleotides are TGTGCCACATCGAGGGACACCGGCAATCAGCCCCAGCATTTT. This chain joins TRBV2 and TRBJ1-5, with a tentative D call TRBD1 (6 bases). This CDR3 has 14 residues. From germline, CDR1 is SNHLY and CDR2 FYNNEI. V was cut by 10 bases and J by 2 bases, with 15 bases left in between. Combining the CDR3 with reference TRBV2 and TRBJ1-5 gives the whole variable domain EPEVTQTPSHQVTQMGQEVILRCVPISNHLYFYWYRQILGQKVEFLVSFYNNEISEKSEIFDDQFSVERPDGSNFTLKIRSTKLEDSAMYFCATSRDTGNQPQHFGDGTRLSIL.